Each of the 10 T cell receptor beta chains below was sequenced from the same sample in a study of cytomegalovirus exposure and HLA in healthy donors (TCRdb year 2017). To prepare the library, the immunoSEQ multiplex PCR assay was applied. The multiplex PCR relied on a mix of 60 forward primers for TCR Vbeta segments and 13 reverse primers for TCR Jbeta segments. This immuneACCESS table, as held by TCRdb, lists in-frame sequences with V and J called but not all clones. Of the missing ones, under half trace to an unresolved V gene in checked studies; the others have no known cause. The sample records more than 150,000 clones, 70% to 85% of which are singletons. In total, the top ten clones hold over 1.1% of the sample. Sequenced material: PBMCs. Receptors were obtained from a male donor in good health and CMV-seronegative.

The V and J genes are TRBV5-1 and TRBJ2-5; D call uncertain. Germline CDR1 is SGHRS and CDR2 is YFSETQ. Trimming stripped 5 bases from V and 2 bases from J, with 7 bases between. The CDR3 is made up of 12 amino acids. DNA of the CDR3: TGCGCCAGCAGGTTCAGTCAAGAGACCCAGTACTTC. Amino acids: CASRFSQETQYF. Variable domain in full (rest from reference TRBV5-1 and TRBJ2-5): KAGVTQTPRYLIKTRGQQVTLSCSPISGHRSVSWYQQTPGQGLQFLFEYFSETQRNKGNFPGRFSGRQFSNSRSEMNVSTLELGDSALYLCASRFSQETQYFGPGTRLLVL.

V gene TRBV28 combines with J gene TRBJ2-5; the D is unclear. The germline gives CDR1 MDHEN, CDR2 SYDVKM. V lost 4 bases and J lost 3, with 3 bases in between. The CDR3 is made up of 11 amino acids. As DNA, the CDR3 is TGTGCCAGCAGTTCGGAAGAGACCCAGTACTTC. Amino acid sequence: CASSSEETQYF. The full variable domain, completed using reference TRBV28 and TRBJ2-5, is DVKVTQSSRYLVKRTGEKVFLECVQDMDHENMFWYRQDPGLGLRLIYFSYDVKMKEKGDIPEGYSVSREKKERFSLILESASTNQTSMYLCASSSEETQYFGPGTRLLVL.

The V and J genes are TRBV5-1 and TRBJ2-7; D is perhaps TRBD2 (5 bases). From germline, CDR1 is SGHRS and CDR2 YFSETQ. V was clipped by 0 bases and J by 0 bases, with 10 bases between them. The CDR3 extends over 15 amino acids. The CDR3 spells CASSLEAGPSYEQYF. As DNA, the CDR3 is TGCGCCAGCAGCTTGGAGGCGGGCCCCTCCTACGAGCAGTACTTC. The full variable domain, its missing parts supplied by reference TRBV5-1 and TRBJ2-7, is KAGVTQTPRYLIKTRGQQVTLSCSPISGHRSVSWYQQTPGQGLQFLFEYFSETQRNKGNFPGRFSGRQFSNSRSEMNVSTLELGDSALYLCASSLEAGPSYEQYFGPGTRLTVT.

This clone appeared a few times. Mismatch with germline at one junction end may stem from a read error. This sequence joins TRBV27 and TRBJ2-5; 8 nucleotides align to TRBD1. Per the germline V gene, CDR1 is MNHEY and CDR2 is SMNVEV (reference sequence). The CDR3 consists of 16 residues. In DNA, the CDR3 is TGTGCCAGCAGTCTATCGACAGGGGCGACCCAAGAGACCCAGTACTTC. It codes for CASSLSTGATQETQYF.

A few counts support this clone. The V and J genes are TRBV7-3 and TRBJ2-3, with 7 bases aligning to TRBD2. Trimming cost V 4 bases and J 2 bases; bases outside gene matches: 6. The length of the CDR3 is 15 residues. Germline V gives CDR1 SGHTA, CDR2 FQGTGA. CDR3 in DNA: TGTGCCAGCAGCTGGGGGGGTAAGGTCACAGATACGCAGTATTTT. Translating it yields CASSWGGKVTDTQYF. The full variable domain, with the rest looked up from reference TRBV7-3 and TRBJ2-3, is GAGVSQTPSNKVTEKGKYVELRCDPISGHTALYWYRQSLGQGPEFLIYFQGTGAADDSGLPNDRFFAVRPEGSVSTLKIQRTERGDSAVYLCASSWGGKVTDTQYFGPGTRLTVL.

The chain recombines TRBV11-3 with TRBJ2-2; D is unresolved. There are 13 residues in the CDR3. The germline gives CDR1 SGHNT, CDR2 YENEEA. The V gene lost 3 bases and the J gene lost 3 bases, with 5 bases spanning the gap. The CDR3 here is CASSFQDTGELFF. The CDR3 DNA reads TGTGCCAGCAGCTTTCAGGACACCGGGGAGCTGTTTTTT.

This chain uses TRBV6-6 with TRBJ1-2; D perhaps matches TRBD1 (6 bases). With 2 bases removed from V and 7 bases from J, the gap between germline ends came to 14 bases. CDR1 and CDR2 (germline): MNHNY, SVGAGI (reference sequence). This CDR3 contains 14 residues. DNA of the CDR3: TGTGCCAGCAGTTACGCAGGGGTCGGATCTGGCTACACCTTC. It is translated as CASSYAGVGSGYTF.

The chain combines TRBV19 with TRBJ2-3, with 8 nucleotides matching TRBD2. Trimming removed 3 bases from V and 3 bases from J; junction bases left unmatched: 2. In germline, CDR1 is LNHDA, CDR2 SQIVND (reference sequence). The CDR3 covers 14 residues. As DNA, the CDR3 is TGTGCCAGTAGTATTCCGGGAGGGACAGATACGCAGTATTTT. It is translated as CASSIPGGTDTQYF.

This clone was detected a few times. The CDR3 nucleotides read TGTGCCAGCAGTGACTCTTCGGACACTGAAGCTTTCTTT. Its protein product is CASSDSSDTEAFF. This chain links TRBV6-4 with TRBJ1-1; D uncertain. The V gene's germline CDR1 is MRHNA and CDR2 SNTAGT. V dropped 0 bases and J dropped 3 bases, with 5 bases sitting between them. The CDR3 is 13 amino acids.

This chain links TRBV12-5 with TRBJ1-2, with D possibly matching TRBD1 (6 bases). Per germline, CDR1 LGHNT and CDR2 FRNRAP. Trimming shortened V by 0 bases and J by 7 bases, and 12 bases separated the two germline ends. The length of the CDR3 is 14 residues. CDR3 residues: CASGLVIRGGGYTF. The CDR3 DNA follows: TGTGCTAGTGGTTTGGTAATAAGGGGGGGTGGCTACACCTTC.